Listed here are 26 T cell receptor beta chains from one sample, sequenced in a study of T cell responses to AZD1222 COVID-19 vaccine. Libraries were prepared by immunoSEQ multiplex PCR; TCRdb keeps only in-frame clonotypes and omits some of them. The sample carries about 96,000 clones, roughly 90% recorded once. The sample here was peripheral blood, taken on day 0 of AZD1222 vaccination. The receptors here all came from an adult in good health.

This clone was detected once. This chain links TRBV5-3 with TRBJ1-3; 11 bases line up with TRBD1. TRBV5-3 is an ORF for which the function is uncertain. V dropped 4 bases and J dropped 4; count of bases not matched to a gene: 4. The CDR3 has 15 residues. The CDR3 region has the DNA TGTGCCAGAAGCAAGGACAGGGGGCTAGGAAACACCATATATTTT. Its protein is CARSKDRGLGNTIYF.

The chain couples TRBV5-1 to TRBJ2-3, with D perhaps being TRBD1 or TRBD2 (5 bases each). Germline CDR1 SGHRS, CDR2 YFSETQ. This CDR3 has 15 amino acids. V was cut by 0 bases and J by 5 bases, with 13 bases left in between. The CDR3 spells CASSLGGAAGDTQYF. CDR3 DNA sequence: TGCGCCAGCAGCTTGGGAGGGGCGGCAGGAGATACGCAGTATTTT.

The chain carries TRBV6-2 or TRBV6-3 and TRBJ2-3; 7 nucleotides agree with TRBD2. With V trimmed by 2 bases and J by 5 bases, 4 bases remained unmatched. This CDR3 region has 14 residues. Germline V lookup: CDR1 MNHEY, CDR2 SVGEGT. The CDR3 reads CASSYTRTRDTQYF. The DNA of the CDR3 is TGTGCCAGCAGTTACACCCGGACTAGAGATACGCAGTATTTT.

This chain's CDR3 is CASSVTGTDTEAFF. DNA of the CDR3: TGTGCCAGCAGTGTGACAGGGACGGACACTGAAGCTTTCTTT. The rearrangement joins TRBV2 to TRBJ1-1; 7 nucleotides agree with TRBD1. Germline CDR1 is SNHLY and CDR2 is FYNNEI. The CDR3 contains 14 residues. The V gene end was trimmed by 4 bases and the J gene end by 3 bases; junction bases not matched to a gene: 5.

This clone has a single count. The chain couples TRBV7-9 to TRBJ2-7; unclear D gene. CDR1 and CDR2 from the germline V gene are SEHNR and FQNEAQ (reference sequence). The CDR3 extends over 12 amino acids. V lost 8 bases and J 5 bases, leaving 13 bases between the germline ends. CDR3 sequence: CASRGPQNEQYF. CDR3 nucleotide sequence: TGTGCCAGCCGCGGACCTCAGAACGAGCAGTACTTC.

This clone has only one observation. The chain uses TRBV12-3 or TRBV12-4 and TRBJ1-2; no reliable D call. V lost 5 bases to trimming and J lost 5 bases, with 12 bases between them. The CDR3 consists of 13 residues. The CDR3: CASSPQLGYGYTF. The CDR3 coding sequence is TGTGCCAGCAGTCCTCAGTTGGGGTATGGCTACACCTTC.

The chain couples TRBV7-8 to TRBJ2-7; the match to TRBD2 covers 8 bases. The J segment lost 0 bases and the V segment lost 5 bases, leaving 12 bases of the junction unmatched. Germline-derived CDR1 and CDR2 are SGHVS and FQNEAQ. This CDR3 is 17 amino acids long. The CDR3 region has the DNA TGTGCCAGCAGCCCACTTAGCGGGACCGGAACCTCCTACGAGCAGTACTTC. Residues: CASSPLSGTGTSYEQYF. Full variable domain (missing parts from reference TRBV7-8 and TRBJ2-7): GAGVSQSPRYKVAKRGQDVALRCDPISGHVSLFWYQQALGQGPEFLTYFQNEAQLDKSGLPSDRFFAERPEGSVSTLKIQRTQQEDSAVYLCASSPLSGTGTSYEQYFGPGTRLTVT.

The rearrangement joins TRBV6-5 to TRBJ2-3; D unclear. Germline CDR1 is MNHEY and CDR2 is SVGAGI. V was shortened by 4 bases and J by 5 bases, with 10 bases between the two germline ends. This CDR3 region has 13 residues. The CDR3 loop is CASSSGPKDTQYF. The CDR3 coding sequence is TGTGCCAGCAGTTCTGGACCTAAAGATACGCAGTATTTT.

This chain connects TRBV4-1 to TRBJ2-1, with 8 bases that match TRBD2. The V and J ends lost 1 base and 4 bases, in that order; junction bases with no gene match: 6. The CDR3 covers 16 residues. In germline, CDR1 is MGHRA, CDR2 YSYEKL. CDR3 sequence reads: CASSQVSGRGYNEQFF. The CDR3 DNA follows: TGCGCCAGCAGCCAAGTGAGCGGGAGAGGATACAATGAGCAGTTCTTC.

The CDR3 sequence: CASSLGSRAGRRGDTQYF. CDR3 sequence (DNA): TGTGCCAGCAGCTTAGGGTCCAGGGCGGGACGCCGGGGAGATACGCAGTATTTT. This sequence joins TRBV7-2 and TRBJ2-3, with TRBD2 as a possible D gene (6 bases). CDR1 and CDR2 from the germline V gene are SGHTA and FQGNSA. V was cut by 1 base and J by 5 bases, with 22 bases left in between. The CDR3 spans 18 residues.

V and J are TRBV29-1 and TRBJ2-1; 11 bases are a match to TRBD2. CDR3 size: 18 residues. Germline lookup yields CDR1 SQVTM and CDR2 ANQGSEA. The V segment lost 2 bases and the J segment 9 bases; nucleotides outside the gene matches: 18. CDR3 loop: CSVERFASSGRIGTEQFF. The CDR3 coding sequence is TGCAGCGTTGAAAGGTTCGCGTCTAGCGGGAGGATAGGAACTGAGCAGTTCTTC.

This clone appeared once. V usage is TRBV3-1 (or the pseudogene TRBV3-2) and J usage is TRBJ1-2; D uncertain. The CDR3 runs 16 residues. CDR1 and CDR2 (germline): LGHDT, YNNKEL (reference sequence). Trimming left V 0 bases short and J 2 bases short, with 13 bases between. The CDR3 here is CASSQDAARMNYGYTF. The CDR3 DNA is TGTGCCAGCAGCCAAGATGCGGCACGGATGAACTATGGCTACACCTTC.

V gene TRBV5-4 combines with J gene TRBJ2-2, with a weak D call TRBD2 (6 bases). Germline V CDR1 and CDR2: SGHNT, YYREEE (reference sequence). Trimming pared 4 bases from V and 5 bases from J, leaving 12 bases between. CDR3 length equals 14 residues. In nucleotides, the CDR3 is TGTGCCAGCAGCAACTCCGGGACTACCGGGGAGCTGTTTTTT. It codes for CASSNSGTTGELFF.

The chain recombines TRBV7-2 with TRBJ2-1; D unclear. Trimming stripped 1 base from V and 0 bases from J, with 7 bases between. Germline CDR1 and CDR2: SGHTA and FQGNSA. CDR3 size: 15 residues. The CDR3 sequence is CASSLEADSYNEQFF. DNA of the CDR3: TGTGCCAGCAGCTTAGAGGCGGACTCCTACAATGAGCAGTTCTTC.

The genes are TRBV5-1 and TRBJ1-3, with 9 bases identical to TRBD1. Germline V lookup: CDR1 SGHRS, CDR2 YFSETQ. After removal of 3 bases from V and 4 bases from J, the junction contained 5 bases not matched to a gene. CDR3 length equals 15 residues. The CDR3 reads CASSSGTGIGNTIYF. The CDR3 DNA follows: TGCGCCAGCAGCTCCGGGACAGGGATCGGAAACACCATATATTTT.

V and J are TRBV7-2 and TRBJ2-7; 10 nucleotides line up with TRBD1. The length of the CDR3 is 15 residues. CDR1 and CDR2 (germline): SGHTA, FQGNSA. Germline trimming cut 5 bases from V and 2 bases from J; bases unmatched to any gene: 6. CDR3 sequence: CASSRRDRGAYEQYF. CDR3 bases: TGTGCCAGCAGCCGCCGGGACAGGGGCGCCTACGAGCAGTACTTC.

The table lists this clone with a count of one. The rearrangement uses TRBV13 and TRBJ2-2; possible D gene TRBD1, 5 bases. CDR3 length equals 15 residues. The V and J ends lost 4 bases and 4 bases respectively, with 13 bases between them. Germline assignment: CDR1 PRHDT and CDR2 FYEKMQ (reference sequence). CDR3 bases: TGTGCCAGCAGCTCCCCGTTAGGGGCCACCGGGGAGCTGTTTTTT. Protein sequence: CASSSPLGATGELFF.

The sample holds one count of this clone. The rearrangement links TRBV7-2 to TRBJ1-4, with D possibly being TRBD1 (5 bases). Germline lookup yields CDR1 SGHTA and CDR2 FQGNSA. V was cut by 3 bases and J by 8 bases, with 19 bases left in between. This CDR3 has 16 residues. CDR3 protein: CASSFGTGRGGEKLFF. The DNA of the CDR3 is TGTGCCAGCAGCTTCGGTACCGGGAGGGGTGGGGAAAAACTGTTTTTT.

The genes are TRBV7-9 and TRBJ2-7; 10 bases fit TRBD1. V lost 5 bases and J lost 6; bases outside the gene matches: 13. Germline-derived CDR1 and CDR2 are SEHNR and FQNEAQ (reference sequence). The length of the CDR3 is 16 residues. Here the CDR3 DNA reads TGTGCCAGCAGCCCGTGGACAGGGGGGCCCTCCGGCGAGCAGTACTTC. Encoded protein: CASSPWTGGPSGEQYF.

This clone was detected once. The V call is TRBV28, the J call TRBJ2-7, with 9 bases aligning to TRBD1. With V trimmed by 2 bases and J by 3 bases, 5 bases remained unmatched. The CDR3 is made up of 15 amino acids. Germline V CDR1 and CDR2: MDHEN, SYDVKM. The CDR3 nucleotides are TGTGCCAGCAGTTTAAGCGGGACAGGGAGCTACGAGCAGTACTTC. The encoded protein is CASSLSGTGSYEQYF.

The chain carries TRBV6-2 or TRBV6-3 and TRBJ1-5; possibly TRBD1 for D (6 bases). The germline V and J ends were trimmed by 2 bases and 6 bases, with 11 bases remaining between them. Germline CDR1 reads MNHEY; CDR2 reads SVGEGT. The CDR3 is made up of 14 amino acids. The DNA for the CDR3 is TGTGCCAGCAGTTACGGGGGGCCCGGTCAGCCCCAGCATTTT. Translated, it gives CASSYGGPGQPQHF.

This clone was observed once. This chain connects TRBV19 to TRBJ1-3; no clear D gene. Trimming shortened V by 5 bases and J by 4 bases, and 21 bases separated the two germline ends. Germline CDR1 LNHDA, CDR2 SQIVND (reference sequence). CDR3 length equals 17 residues. CDR3 sequence reads: CASSSRRRASRGNTIYF. In nucleotides, the CDR3 is TGTGCCAGTAGTTCCCGGAGGAGGGCGTCTAGAGGAAACACCATATATTTT.

The chain uses TRBV27 and TRBJ2-3; D might be TRBD2 (6 bases). The germline gives CDR1 MNHEY, CDR2 SMNVEV (reference sequence). V lost 4 bases and J 0 bases, leaving 14 bases between the germline ends. This CDR3 spans 16 amino acids. The CDR3 nucleotides read TGTGCCAGCAGTTCCCAGACTAGTCCTAGCACAGATACGCAGTATTTT. Protein: CASSSQTSPSTDTQYF.

Only a few counts were recorded for this clone. The chain has TRBV27 and TRBJ1-5, with TRBD1 identical over 7 bases. The germline gives CDR1 MNHEY, CDR2 SMNVEV (reference sequence). V lost 5 bases, J lost 8 bases, and 9 bases stayed unmatched. This CDR3 is built from 14 residues. This chain's CDR3 is CASSLRGRGEPQHF. The CDR3 DNA sequence: TGTGCCAGCAGTCTCAGGGGCAGGGGGGAGCCCCAGCATTTT.

The V gene is TRBV7-2, the J gene TRBJ2-1; 12 positions match TRBD2. In germline, CDR1 is SGHTA, CDR2 FQGNSA. V shed 4 bases, J shed 7 bases, and the junction held 5 bases outside the gene matches. The CDR3 loop spans 15 amino acids. This CDR3 is CASSSSTSGRNEQFF. CDR3 sequence (DNA): TGTGCCAGCAGCTCTTCGACTAGCGGGAGAAATGAGCAGTTCTTC. Supplemented by reference TRBV7-2 and TRBJ2-1, the full variable domain reads GAGVSQSPSNKVTEKGKDVELRCDPISGHTALYWYRQSLGQGLEFLIYFQGNSAPDKSGLPSDRFSAERTGGSVSTLTIQRTQQEDSAVYLCASSSSTSGRNEQFFGPGTRLTVL.

The genes are TRBV15 and TRBJ2-1; no reliable D call. Per germline, CDR1 LNHNV and CDR2 YYDKDF (reference sequence). Trimming removed 0 bases from V and 9 bases from J, with 9 bases in between. The CDR3 totals 13 residues. CDR3 loop: CATSRDRISEQFF. CDR3 nucleotide sequence: TGTGCCACCAGCAGAGATAGGATCAGTGAGCAGTTCTTC.